The 25 T cell receptor beta chains given below trace back to one sample, sequenced in a study of regulatory T cells in long-lasting Graves disease. TCR beta libraries were built with iRepertoire HTBI primers and Arm-PCR of CDR3 regions. TCRdb ran MiXCR on the multiplex PCR reads and lists one entry per CDR3 protein. The sample yields 360,000 or so distinct CDR3 sequences, about 17% seen once. The sample's time point: newly diagnosed GD, antithyroid drugs for less than 3 months. Preparation of the TCR library used RNA extracted from PBMCs. The same sample was also studied in work on T cells in Graves' hyperthyroidism and ophthalmopathy.

The sequences come from peripheral blood mononuclear cells (PBMCs), collected at new diagnosis, from a patient treated with antithyroid drugs. The receptor set was obtained from a woman aged 18-29 years with Graves disease.

This clonotype was seen many times. The chain is built from TRBV30 and TRBJ1-2; unclear D gene. Germline CDR1 is GTSNPN and CDR2 is SVGIG (reference sequence). The CDR3 runs 14 residues. The V and J ends lost 3 bases and 5 bases respectively, with 16 bases between them. The CDR3 here is CAWSDQGYLYGYTF. The CDR3 nucleotides are TGTGCCTGGAGCGACCAAGGCTACCTGTATGGCTACACCTTC.

This clonotype has a count of ten or more. This chain connects TRBV6-2 or TRBV6-3 to TRBJ1-1; D unclear. The V gene's germline CDR1 is MNHEY and CDR2 SVGEGT. This CDR3 is built from 14 residues. The germline V and J ends were trimmed by 2 bases and 7 bases, with 14 bases remaining between them. The CDR3 bases are TGTGCCAGCAGTTACCTTGGTGAAAGCCTTGAAGCTTTCTTT. This gives the protein CASSYLGESLEAFF.

The chain joins TRBV12-3 or TRBV12-4 to TRBJ1-3; D is perhaps TRBD1 (5 bases). The CDR3 has 17 amino acids. V was pared by 2 bases and J by 0 bases, with 14 bases between. CDR3 amino acids: CASSLLATGGSGNTIYF. CDR3 bases: TGTGCCAGCAGTTTATTAGCGACGGGGGGCTCTGGAAACACCATATATTTT.

The V gene is TRBV20-1, the J gene TRBJ1-6; TRBD1 agrees at 8 bases. With V trimmed by 5 bases and J by 7 bases, 13 bases remained unmatched. This CDR3 comprises 16 residues. CDR1 and CDR2 from the germline V gene are DFQATT and SNEGSKA (reference sequence). Written as DNA, the CDR3 is TGCAGTGCTCCGGCGGACAGGGTCTTTGGGAATTCACCCCTCCACTTT. This sequence encodes CSAPADRVFGNSPLHF.

The rearrangement uses TRBV19 and TRBJ2-7, with TRBD1 as a possible D gene (5 bases). This CDR3 has 13 amino acids. V lost 4 bases and J 1 base, leaving 8 bases between the germline ends. Germline V CDR1 and CDR2: LNHDA, SQIVND (reference sequence). In nucleotides, the CDR3 is TGTGCCAGTAGTAGCCAGGGTTCCTACGAGCAGTACTTC. It codes for CASSSQGSYEQYF. The entire variable domain, with the rest obtained from reference TRBV19 and TRBJ2-7, is as follows: DGGITQSPKYLFRKEGQNVTLSCEQNLNHDAMYWYRQDPGQGLRLIYYSQIVNDFQKGDIAEGYSVSREKKESFPLTVTSAQKNPTAFYLCASSSQGSYEQYFGPGTRLTVT.

The chain carries TRBV29-1 and TRBJ1-2; perhaps TRBD1 as D (5 bases). CDR1 is SQVTM and CDR2 is ANQGSEA in the germline V gene. The CDR3 contains 15 residues. Trimming removed 2 bases from V and 0 bases from J, with 13 bases in between. The CDR3: CSVEFQQEANYGYTF. In DNA, the CDR3 is TGCAGCGTTGAATTCCAACAGGAAGCTAACTATGGCTACACCTTC.

A note on this clonotype: A read error may explain this, as a much larger clone is one base away. The chain uses TRBV28 and TRBJ2-2; 7 bases fit TRBD1. The J segment lost 6 bases and the V segment lost 7 bases, leaving 20 bases of the junction unmatched. Germline CDR1 MDHEN, CDR2 SYDVKM. The CDR3 is 18 residues long. DNA of the CDR3: TGTGCCAGCACCCCGTTCCGGCAGGGGGATAACACGCCCGGGGAGCTGTTTTTT. Translated: CASTPFRQGDNTPGELFF.

This clonotype was seen many times. DNA for the CDR3: TGTGCCACCTCACCGACGAACACTGAAGCTTTCTTT. The encoded protein is CATSPTNTEAFF. This chain connects TRBV12-3 or TRBV12-4 to TRBJ1-1; D ambiguous. Trimming removed 10 bases from V and 1 base from J, with 10 bases in between. The CDR3 length is 12 residues.

At least ten counts were recorded for this clonotype. This rearrangement joins TRBV7-9 to TRBJ2-5; D possibly corresponds to TRBD2 (5 bases). Germline V CDR1 and CDR2: SEHNR, FQNEAQ (reference sequence). This CDR3 region has 14 residues. V gave up 5 bases and J gave up 4 bases, with 14 bases separating them. The CDR3 region is CASSPRTVRETQYF. CDR3 nucleotides: TGTGCCAGCAGCCCGAGGACTGTTCGAGAGACCCAGTACTTC.

This chain connects TRBV15 to TRBJ2-3; D possibly corresponds to TRBD2 (7 bases). In germline, CDR1 is LNHNV, CDR2 YYDKDF (reference sequence). V was cut by 1 base and J by 0 bases, with 14 bases left in between. The CDR3 has 17 amino acids. The CDR3 DNA reads as TGTGCCACCAGCAGAGGAGGGGGGGGGAGTAGCACAGATACGCAGTATTTT. This sequence encodes CATSRGGGGSSTDTQYF.

The chain combines TRBV5-1 with TRBJ2-5, with D perhaps TRBD1 or TRBD2 (5 bases each). CDR1 is SGHRS and CDR2 is YFSETQ in the germline V gene. This CDR3 has 14 residues. Trimming cost V 4 bases and J 4 bases, with 14 bases left between them. The CDR3, as DNA: TGCGCCAGCAGCCACGGGACCAGGGCAGAGACCCAGTACTTC. Protein: CASSHGTRAETQYF.

At least ten counts were recorded for this clonotype. This rearrangement joins TRBV28 to TRBJ2-1; TRBD2 matches at 13 bases. The ends lost 8 bases at V and 2 bases at J; junction bases unmatched: 15. Germline V gene data show CDR1 as MDHEN and CDR2 as SYDVKM. This CDR3 is built from 19 residues. Here the CDR3 DNA reads TGTGCCAGCCACCACCCCGGGACTAGCGGGAATGCGCCCTACAATGAGCAGTTCTTC. Its translation is CASHHPGTSGNAPYNEQFF.

This clonotype was counted only a few times. The V gene is TRBV6-2 or TRBV6-3, the J gene TRBJ2-1; no clear D gene. V was clipped by 7 bases and J by 3 bases, with 10 bases between them. The CDR3 is 13 amino acids. In germline, CDR1 is MNHEY, CDR2 SVGEGT. CDR3 loop: CASTDVLYNEQFF. The DNA for the CDR3 is TGTGCCAGCACGGACGTACTCTACAATGAGCAGTTCTTC.

This clonotype was counted a few times. V usage is TRBV5-1 and J usage is TRBJ2-2; 7 nucleotides match TRBD1. This CDR3 has 17 residues. The trim removed 3 bases at V and 5 bases at J, leaving 13 bases unmatched. CDR1 and CDR2 from the germline V gene are SGHRS and YFSETQ. CDR3 nucleotides: TGCGCCAGCAGCTCTACTCCGGACAGGCTAGGGACCGGGGAGCTGTTTTTT. Amino acids: CASSSTPDRLGTGELFF.

This clonotype has at least ten counts. The chain couples TRBV7-9 to TRBJ2-7; D unclear. Germline values: CDR1 SEHNR, CDR2 FQNEAQ (reference sequence). The V and J ends lost 2 bases and 3 bases respectively, with 14 bases between them. The CDR3 totals 15 residues. CDR3 sequence reads: CASSLIGSSGYEQYF. The DNA for the CDR3 is TGTGCCAGCAGCTTAATCGGTAGCTCCGGCTACGAGCAGTACTTC. Complete variable domain (other parts from reference TRBV7-9 and TRBJ2-7): DTGVSQNPRHKITKRGQNVTFRCDPISEHNRLYWYRQTLGQGPEFLTYFQNEAQLEKSRLLSDRFSAERPKGSFSTLEIQRTEQGDSAMYLCASSLIGSSGYEQYFGPGTRLTVT.

Comments on this clonotype: The conserved closing phenylalanine or tryptophan is absent in this CDR3, likely reflecting a read error. The V gene is TRBV5-1, the J gene TRBJ2-3; D gene unclear. CDR1 and CDR2 from the germline V gene are SGHRS and YFSETQ. The V end was cut by 6 bases, the J end by 1 base, with 6 bases between. CDR3 length equals 12 residues. DNA for the CDR3: TGCGCCAGCAAACGTGGCACAGATACGCAGTATTCT. It translates to CASKRGTDTQYS.

This clonotype was counted at least ten times. The rearrangement links TRBV4-2 to TRBJ2-3; 10 nucleotides align to TRBD2. In germline, CDR1 is LGHNA, CDR2 YNFKEQ. CDR3 length equals 19 residues. V gave up 0 bases and J gave up 3 bases; unmatched junction bases: 12. CDR3 in amino acids: CASSQEGAGGPRSTDTQYF. CDR3 coding DNA: TGTGCCAGCAGCCAAGAGGGAGCGGGGGGGCCGAGGAGTACAGATACGCAGTATTTT.

Note on this clonotype: This sequence may be a read error, since a much larger clone differs from it by one base. The chain links TRBV20-1 to TRBJ2-1; 8 bases are a match to TRBD2. Per the germline V gene, CDR1 is DFQATT and CDR2 is SNEGSKA (reference sequence). This CDR3 is 14 amino acids long. Trimming removed 0 bases from V and 7 bases from J; junction bases left unmatched: 5. CDR3 bases: TGCAGTGCTAGAGATTTAGCGGGAACTAATGAGCAGTTCTTC. Its translation is CSARDLAGTNEQFF.

V usage is TRBV6-4 and J usage is TRBJ2-2; TRBD1 matches at 7 bases. V trimming: 4 bases; J trimming: 4 bases; junction bases outside the gene matches: 6. The CDR3 runs to 15 residues. Germline V gene lookup returns CDR1 MRHNA and CDR2 SNTAGT. The CDR3 DNA is TGTGCCAGCAGTGCCGGACAGGTTAGCACCGGGGAGCTGTTTTTT. Its translation: CASSAGQVSTGELFF.

This clonotype was observed a few times. The chain is built from TRBV27 and TRBJ1-2; 9 positions match TRBD1. CDR1 is MNHEY, CDR2 SMNVEV, per germline (reference sequence). CDR3 length: 15 residues. The V segment lost 7 bases and the J segment 8 bases; nucleotides outside the gene matches: 14. CDR3 DNA: TGTGCCAGCACGTCTCGGGGACAGGGATCCGGGGGCTACACCTTC. As protein: CASTSRGQGSGGYTF.

The chain joins TRBV19 to TRBJ1-5; D unresolved. Germline V CDR1 and CDR2: LNHDA, SQIVND (reference sequence). The CDR3 length is 14 residues. Trimming took 7 bases from V and 11 from J, leaving 21 bases between them. CDR3 nucleotides: TGTGCCAGTACCGACTTGACACAAACTTGGGCCCAGCATTTT. Amino acids: CASTDLTQTWAQHF.

This clonotype was seen at least ten times. The chain has TRBV5-1 and TRBJ2-7; TRBD1 matches 10 bases. CDR1 SGHRS and CDR2 YFSETQ come from the germline V gene. J was trimmed by 4 bases and V by 5 bases; bases with no gene match: 6. CDR3 size: 14 residues. The CDR3 DNA is TGCGCCAGCAGGACTGGACAGGGGGAATACGAGCAGTACTTC. Translating it yields CASRTGQGEYEQYF.

In its sample, this clonotype was seen many times. The junction departs from the called germline gene at one end, perhaps through a read error. This sequence joins TRBV5-1 and TRBJ1-3, with D uncertain. CDR3 size: 14 residues. Germline V lookup: CDR1 SGHRS, CDR2 YFSETQ. For the CDR3, the DNA is TGTGCCAGCAGCTTAGTGGGCTCTGGAAACACCATATATTTT. As protein: CASSLVGSGNTIYF.

This clonotype was counted at least ten times. The chain recombines TRBV10-3 with TRBJ1-1, with unresolved D. Deletions cut 6 bases from V and 3 bases from J, with 11 bases between. The CDR3 consists of 13 residues. Looked up from germline, CDR1 is ENHRY and CDR2 is SYGVKD. The CDR3 DNA is TGTGCCATCAGCGGAGGGAGGGACACTGAAGCTTTCTTT. It encodes CAISGGRDTEAFF.

Concerning this clonotype itself: Just one base apart from a much larger clone, this may be a read error. The chain recombines TRBV24-1 with TRBJ2-5; TRBD1 might be the D (8 bases). V gave up 4 bases and J gave up 5 bases, with 19 bases separating them. The CDR3 covers 16 residues. Per the germline V gene, CDR1 is KGHDR and CDR2 is SFDVKD. Here the CDR3 reads CATSDSGAGGAETQYF. The CDR3 DNA follows: TGTGCCACCAGTGACAGCGGGGCAGGGGGCGCGGAGACCCAGTACTTC.